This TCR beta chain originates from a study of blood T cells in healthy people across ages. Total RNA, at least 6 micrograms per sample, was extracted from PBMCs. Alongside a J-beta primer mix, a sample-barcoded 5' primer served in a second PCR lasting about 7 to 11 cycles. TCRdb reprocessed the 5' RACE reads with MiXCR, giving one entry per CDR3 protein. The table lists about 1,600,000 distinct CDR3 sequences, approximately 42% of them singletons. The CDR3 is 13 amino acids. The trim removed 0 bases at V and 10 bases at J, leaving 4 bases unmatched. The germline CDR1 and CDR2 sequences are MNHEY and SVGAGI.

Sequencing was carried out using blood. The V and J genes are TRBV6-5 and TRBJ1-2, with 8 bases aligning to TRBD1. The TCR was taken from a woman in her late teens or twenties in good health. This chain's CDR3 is CASSYSAGGDYTF. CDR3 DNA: TGTGCCAGCAGTTACTCAGCAGGGGGCGACTACACCTTC.